This TCR beta chain was documented in a study of cytomegalovirus exposure and HLA in healthy donors. Study-level points and caveats: Under in vitro conditions, a few CMV-associated chains were confirmed as specific for CMV antigens. First-cohort TCR clusters were later found to tend to co-occur in the roughly 130 validation repertoires. The investigators catalogued 164 TCR beta chains as cytomegalovirus-associated.

As to this clone: Its matching antigen is unknown.

The CDR3 has 14 residues. The J segment lost 5 bases and the V segment lost 4 bases, leaving 5 bases of the junction unmatched. In germline, CDR1 is SGHVS, CDR2 FNYEAQ. The table came from immunoSEQ multiplex PCR; TCRdb's copy has only in-frame clones and leaves some out. The sample holds 65,000 to 85,000 clones; 95% are singletons and the top ten take around 0.69%. This clonotype originated in a woman younger than 35 in good health and CMV-seronegative. What was sequenced was PBMCs. This chain connects TRBV7-6 to TRBJ1-1; 9 bases line up with TRBD1. The CDR3 region has the DNA TGTGCCAGCAGCTCCTACAGGGGGCAGACTGAAGCTTTCTTT. This gives the protein CASSSYRGQTEAFF.